The clone carrying this T cell receptor (beta chain) came up a few times. Its antigen is unidentified. The entry originates in a study of T cells after yellow fever vaccination. Looking at the study overall: SMART-Seq v4 Ultra Low Input prepared the low-cell-number fractions.

Production of TCR cDNA was by 5'RACE template switching, which also added a universal primer site and UMIs. TCRdb ran MiXCR on the 5' RACE reads and lists one entry per CDR3 protein. Among 200,000 to 300,000 distinct CDR3 sequences listed, approximately 6.3% were seen once. Notes on the study in general: A large majority of primary-vaccination clones showed up again after the booster (96% CD4, 88% CD8).

The CDR3 length is 14 residues. Looked up from germline, CDR1 is MNHEY and CDR2 is SVGAGI. After removal of 2 bases from V and 2 bases from J, the junction contained 2 bases not matched to a gene. The chain uses TRBV6-5 and TRBJ2-7, with TRBD2 matching 8 bases. This TCR derives from a man aged 30 to 39 who received the YFV17D yellow fever vaccine. The material sequenced was CD4+ T cells sorted from PBMCs, taken on the day of the yellow fever booster vaccination. CDR3 nucleotides: TGTGCCAGCAGTTACGAAGCGGGAGCCTACGAGCAGTACTTC. It yields the protein CASSYEAGAYEQYF.